The clone carrying this T cell receptor beta chain appeared many times. Its antigen is currently unknown. A TCRbeta library incorporating unique molecular identifiers was prepared. TCRdb processed the PCR reads anew with MiXCR; each CDR3 protein has one entry. Of some 220,000 distinct CDR3 sequences in the sample, approximately 10% were seen once. This entry is derived from a study of T-cell reconstitution after alpha-beta-depleted transplantation in children. Study-wide results and caveats: A year post-transplant, T-cell counts and diversity derived mostly from newly produced T cells. Several hundred expanded graft clones reportedly were the source of alpha-beta T cells about two months after transplant. The study traced high day-60 TCRbeta diversity in some patients to surviving recipient T cells and thymic progenitors.

Trimming pared 5 bases from V and 5 bases from J, leaving 15 bases between. There are 14 residues in the CDR3. CDR1 DFQATT and CDR2 SNEGSKA come from the germline V gene (reference sequence). Sequencing used PBMCs, obtained before TCRalphabeta/CD19-depleted stem cell transplant. The rearrangement links TRBV20-1 to TRBJ2-2; D remains ambiguous. The origin of this receptor is a child less than two years old with acute myeloid leukemia, due to receive a stem cell transplant. The CDR3 is CSAPSQGRTGELFF. In DNA form, the CDR3 reads TGCAGTGCTCCTAGTCAAGGTCGGACCGGGGAGCTGTTTTTT.